The present entry profiles one TCR beta chain with its context. The CDR3 runs to 13 residues. The germline gives CDR1 SQVTM, CDR2 ANQGSEA. The V end was cut by 4 bases, the J end by 6 bases, with 13 bases between. The data originate from a study of CD8 T cells in Susac syndrome. RNA in amounts of about 0.5 to 1 ug was reverse transcribed with random hexamers. The CDR3 of TCR beta was amplified by immunoSEQ multiplex PCR across 54 Vbeta and 13 Jbeta. Via MiXCR, TCRdb re-called the immunoSEQ multiplex PCR reads, giving one row per CDR3 protein. The table shows around 45,000 distinct CDR3 sequences, with 93% occurring only once. TEMRA cells were FACS-enriched, while CD8+ and CD4+ T cells were negatively isolated.

The material sequenced was CD8+ T cells from PBMCs. The genes are TRBV29-1 and TRBJ1-5, with unresolved D. The TCR originated in a human donor in good health. The CDR3 region is CSVGPALGQPQHF. The CDR3, as DNA: TGCAGCGTTGGTCCGGCATTGGGTCAGCCCCAGCATTTT. Supplemented by reference TRBV29-1 and TRBJ1-5, the full variable domain reads SAVISQKPSRDICQRGTSLTIQCQVDSQVTMMFWYRQQPGQSLTLIATANQGSEATYESGFVIDKFPISRPNLTFSTLTVSNMSPEDSSIYLCSVGPALGQPQHFGDGTRLSIL.